This T cell receptor beta chain is from a study of T cell changes during pregnancy in multiple sclerosis. From germline, CDR1 is MNHNS and CDR2 SASEGT. V gave up 4 bases and J gave up 1 base, with 8 bases separating them. The CDR3 runs to 14 residues. TCRdb's copy holds only in-frame clones and misses some; the assay was immunoSEQ multiplex PCR. The profile shows more than 95,000 clones, 80% to 95% of them singletons. The rearrangement links TRBV6-1 to TRBJ2-1; tentatively, D is TRBD1 (5 bases). This TCR was sampled from a female donor with multiple sclerosis, enrolled in a pregnancy study. Material: peripheral blood, obtained after pregnancy. CDR3 DNA sequence: TGTGCCAGCAGTGGACAGTTTTCCTACAATGAGCAGTTCTTC. It is translated as CASSGQFSYNEQFF.